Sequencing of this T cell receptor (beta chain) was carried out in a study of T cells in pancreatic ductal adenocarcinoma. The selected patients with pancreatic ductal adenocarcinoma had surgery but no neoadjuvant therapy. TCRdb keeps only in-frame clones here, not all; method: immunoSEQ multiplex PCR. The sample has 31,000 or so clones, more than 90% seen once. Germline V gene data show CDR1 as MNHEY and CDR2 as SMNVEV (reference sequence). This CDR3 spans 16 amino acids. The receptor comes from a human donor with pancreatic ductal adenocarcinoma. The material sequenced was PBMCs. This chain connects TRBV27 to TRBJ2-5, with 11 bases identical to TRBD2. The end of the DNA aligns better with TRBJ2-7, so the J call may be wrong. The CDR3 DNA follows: TGTGCCAGCAGTCTGGCTAGCGGGAGGTTTTCCTACGAGCAGTACTTC. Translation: CASSLASGRFSYEQYF.